These T cell receptor beta chains were read from a single sample in a study of T cell changes during pregnancy in multiple sclerosis. TCRdb's table, derived via immunoSEQ multiplex PCR, lists solely in-frame clones and lacks some. The data hold tens of thousands of clones, with around 90% observed a single time. Sequenced material: CD8+ T cells from peripheral blood mononuclear cells, taken before pregnancy. The source is a female donor with multiple sclerosis, enrolled in a pregnancy study. Each CDR3 is given without its conserved first and last residue.

v_gene: TRBV28; len: 15; CDR3aa: ASRRQGAQILGNEQF
v_gene: TRBV19; len: 12; CDR3aa: ASRQTAGYNEQF
v_gene: TRBV19; len: 15; CDR3aa: ASSPRTSGSVTDTQY
v_gene: TRBV13; len: 8; CDR3aa: ASGREEQY
v_gene: TRBV6-5; len: 13; CDR3aa: ASSSQGEKDQPQH
v_gene: TRBV7-9; len: 13; CDR3aa: ASSDPSVNQGGYT
v_gene: TRBV5-4; len: 14; CDR3aa: ASSLAGRGGVDEQF
v_gene: TRBV19; len: 14; CDR3aa: ASSIGTSGCTYEQY
v_gene: TRBV25-1; len: 9; CDR3aa: ASSVNGEQF
v_gene: TRBV5-6; len: 13; CDR3aa: ASSLDPNVNYEQY
v_gene: TRBV5-1; len: 12; CDR3aa: ASSLFTGADEQY
v_gene: TRBV7-2; len: 10; CDR3aa: ASRGVDTEAF
v_gene: TRBV27; len: 12; CDR3aa: ASSLEGAGVDYT
v_gene: TRBV7-2; len: 12; CDR3aa: ASSLTGGNEKLF
v_gene: TRBV7-9; len: 11; CDR3aa: ASSLERETEAF
v_gene: TRBV9; len: 13; CDR3aa: ASSLGQAIKETQY
v_gene: TRBV12-2; len: 17; CDR3aa: ASRLDHSQGGSGNQPQH
v_gene: TRBV21-1; len: 12; CDR3aa: ASSSPGTGDGYT
v_gene: TRBV28; len: 12; CDR3aa: ASSSTGAGYGYT
v_gene: TRBV7-9; len: 10; CDR3aa: ASSLGTFEAF
v_gene: TRBV9; len: 14; CDR3aa: ASSPGLAGGGNEQF
v_gene: TRBV19; len: 14; CDR3aa: ASSISSRDFSYEQY
v_gene: TRBV4-1; len: 13; CDR3aa: ASSHGTISYNEQF
v_gene: TRBV30; len: 14; CDR3aa: AWSVFIGVRGYEQY
v_gene: TRBV28; len: 19; CDR3aa: ASSLLGVSEREGFMQETQY
v_gene: TRBV28; len: 15; CDR3aa: ASGGLAGGPSTDTQY
v_gene: TRBV6-1; len: 12; CDR3aa: ASSDGDSSYEQY
v_gene: TRBV5-1; len: 14; CDR3aa: ASSFYPAGSSYEQY
v_gene: TRBV28; len: 14; CDR3aa: ASSLGISWEEETQY
v_gene: TRBV28; len: 11; CDR3aa: ASREYGEGEAF
v_gene: TRBV4-3; len: 13; CDR3aa: ASSQVAGGTDTQY
v_gene: TRBV7-9; len: 13; CDR3aa: ASSYLGQVYTEAF
v_gene: TRBV19; len: 14; CDR3aa: ASSARQTGARETQY
v_gene: TRBV9; len: 11; CDR3aa: ASSSGQGTEAF
v_gene: TRBV7-3; len: 13; CDR3aa: ASSPSGSPGDTQY
v_gene: TRBV4-1; len: 14; CDR3aa: ASSQEWTGGTDTQY
v_gene: TRBV14; len: 14; CDR3aa: ASSQQGRGDTGELF
v_gene: TRBV6-5; len: 14; CDR3aa: ASSYSTGERDYEQY
v_gene: TRBV27; len: 13; CDR3aa: ASSLSGPDTDTQY
v_gene: TRBV27; len: 12; CDR3aa: ASSSGTDYYGYT
v_gene: TRBV9; len: 13; CDR3aa: ASSPRQGRNTEAF
v_gene: TRBV7-9; len: 15; CDR3aa: ASSLAGTSGFTDTQY
v_gene: TRBV30; len: 13; CDR3aa: AWSTGVGSNQPQH
v_gene: TRBV27; len: 12; CDR3aa: ASSLSSLYNEQF
v_gene: TRBV4-2; len: 15; CDR3aa: ASSQDRSAPVDNEQF
v_gene: TRBV5-1; len: 9; CDR3aa: ASSVAGDQY
v_gene: TRBV6-5; len: 10; CDR3aa: ASSQTGGEQY
v_gene: TRBV2; len: 14; CDR3aa: ASTQWLAPNTGELF
v_gene: TRBV27; len: 12; CDR3aa: ASSLSGSFYEQY
v_gene: TRBV5-6; len: 12; CDR3aa: ASSPVEPNYGYT
v_gene: TRBV10-3; len: 16; CDR3aa: AISVGTGGLAGNQPQH
v_gene: TRBV15; len: 11; CDR3aa: ATSSEDRDGYT
v_gene: TRBV11-2; len: 11; CDR3aa: ASRRDRTDTQY
v_gene: TRBV27; len: 9; CDR3aa: ATQLGNTIY
v_gene: TRBV21-1; len: 14; CDR3aa: ASSIIGDDGSYEQY
v_gene: TRBV6-1; len: 15; CDR3aa: ASSEGLAGANSYEQY